A single sample is the source of the 32 T cell receptor beta chains below, sequenced in a study of CD8+ T cells in alopecia areata. Sequencing used cDNA as its template, made by extracting RNA and reverse transcribing it. Here immunoSEQ multiplex PCR was the method, and the copy in TCRdb shows in-frame clones only, minus some. The sample contains 200,000 or so clones, just over 55% of which appear only once. Sample: CD8+ T cells sorted from blood. The receptor source for this set is a human donor in good health.

This clone was counted a few times. This chain links TRBV13 with TRBJ1-1; D is perhaps TRBD1 (6 bases). V was cut by 5 bases and J by 1 base, with 17 bases left in between. The CDR3 covers 16 residues. CDR1 is PRHDT, CDR2 FYEKMQ, per germline (reference sequence). The CDR3 protein is CASSPRPGTPNTEAFF. The CDR3 DNA reads TGTGCCAGCAGCCCGCGGCCCGGGACACCGAACACTGAAGCTTTCTTT.

The V call is TRBV7-6, the J call TRBJ1-1; unclear D gene. Germline assignment: CDR1 SGHVS and CDR2 FNYEAQ. The V end lost 1 base, the J end lost 4 bases, and 7 bases lay between the germline ends. The CDR3 runs 13 residues. The CDR3 nucleotides are TGTGCCAGCAGCTTAGGGGTTGTCACTGAAGCTTTCTTT. It translates to CASSLGVVTEAFF.

The chain recombines TRBV2 with TRBJ2-3; D is undetermined. The CDR3 extends over 9 amino acids. The germline V and J ends were trimmed by 8 bases and 10 bases, with 7 bases remaining between them. Germline CDR1 and CDR2: SNHLY and FYNNEI. This CDR3 is CASPSPQYF. CDR3 sequence (DNA): TGTGCCAGCCCTAGTCCGCAGTATTTT.

This clone was counted only a few times. The chain recombines TRBV5-4 with TRBJ2-5; the D gene is possibly TRBD2 (5 bases). V was cut by 4 bases and J by 5 bases, with 9 bases left in between. The CDR3 sequence is 12 residues long. Looked up from germline, CDR1 is SGHNT and CDR2 is YYREEE (reference sequence). CDR3 sequence reads: CASSRESETQYF. CDR3 DNA: TGTGCCAGCAGCCGGGAATCGGAGACCCAGTACTTC.

This clone was detected once. V and J are TRBV2 and TRBJ2-5; 8 nucleotides match TRBD2. The CDR3 loop spans 15 amino acids. J was trimmed by 2 bases and V by 4 bases; bases with no gene match: 6. The germline V gene encodes CDR1 SNHLY and CDR2 FYNNEI. This chain's CDR3 is CASSGVERGQETQYF. In DNA form, the CDR3 reads TGTGCCAGCAGTGGGGTCGAGCGGGGGCAAGAGACCCAGTACTTC.

CDR3 coding DNA: TGCGCCAGCAGCCAAGAACTGACCTCCTACGAGCAGTACTTC. It codes for CASSQELTSYEQYF. The V and J genes are TRBV4-1 and TRBJ2-7; D gene ambiguous. Germline CDR1 MGHRA, CDR2 YSYEKL. There are 14 residues in the CDR3. The ends were cut back, 0 bases at V and 0 bases at J, with 6 bases in the middle.

This clone was picked up a small number of times. The rearrangement links TRBV13 to TRBJ1-2, with 8 bases matching TRBD1. The CDR3 extends over 14 amino acids. CDR1 is PRHDT and CDR2 is FYEKMQ in the germline V gene (reference sequence). The V segment lost 1 base and the J segment 6 bases; nucleotides outside the gene matches: 4. This chain's CDR3 is CASSLDQGANGYTF. The CDR3 coding sequence is TGTGCCAGCAGCTTAGACCAGGGGGCGAATGGCTACACCTTC.

The chain joins TRBV13 to TRBJ2-7, with 10 bases matching TRBD1. CDR1 is PRHDT, CDR2 FYEKMQ, per germline (reference sequence). The J segment lost 4 bases and the V segment lost 1 base, leaving 4 bases of the junction unmatched. The CDR3 has 15 residues. The CDR3 nucleotides read TGTGCCAGCAGCTTAGCGGGACAGGGGTTTTACGAGCAGTACTTC. It specifies CASSLAGQGFYEQYF.

This clone has more than one count but fewer than ten. The chain is built from TRBV19 and TRBJ1-1, with D perhaps TRBD1 (6 bases). The CDR3 extends over 13 amino acids. Trimming shortened V by 8 bases and J by 7 bases, and 17 bases separated the two germline ends. Germline CDR1 LNHDA, CDR2 SQIVND (reference sequence). The CDR3 coding sequence is TGTGCCAGTGCCTACCGGGACACCGATGAAGCTTTCTTT. This codes for CASAYRDTDEAFF.

This clone turned up a few times. The rearrangement links TRBV29-1 to TRBJ1-2, with no clear D. V was cut by 5 bases and J by 0 bases, with 19 bases left in between. The CDR3 is made up of 16 amino acids. Germline-derived CDR1 and CDR2 are SQVTM and ANQGSEA. This CDR3 reads CSVFKGEAETNYGYTF. CDR3 DNA sequence: TGCAGCGTTTTCAAGGGTGAGGCTGAGACTAACTATGGCTACACCTTC.

The chain joins TRBV29-1 to TRBJ1-2; 10 bases match TRBD1. Germline V gene sequence: CDR1 SQVTM, CDR2 ANQGSEA. The CDR3 extends over 13 amino acids. J was trimmed by 6 bases and V by 6 bases; bases with no gene match: 7. CDR3 DNA: TGCAGCGTCCTGACAGGGGGCTCGGATGGCTACACCTTC. Protein sequence: CSVLTGGSDGYTF.

The CDR3: CASSLKGASTDTQYF. DNA of the CDR3: TGTGCCAGCAGCTTAAAGGGGGCGAGCACAGATACGCAGTATTTT. J is TRBJ2-3 and V is TRBV5-4, with 7 bases matching TRBD1. Germline V CDR1 and CDR2: SGHNT, YYREEE (reference sequence). The CDR3 extends over 15 amino acids. V dropped 2 bases and J dropped 0; count of bases not matched to a gene: 3. The variable domain in full, with the rest retrieved from reference TRBV5-4 and TRBJ2-3, is ETGVTQSPTHLIKTRGQQVTLRCSSQSGHNTVSWYQQALGQGPQFIFQYYREEENGRGNFPPRFSGLQFPNYSSELNVNALELDDSALYLCASSLKGASTDTQYFGPGTRLTVL.

V gene TRBV5-1 combines with J gene TRBJ2-1; possibly TRBD2 for D (6 bases). Trimming shortened V by 0 bases and J by 3 bases, and 10 bases separated the two germline ends. Germline V gives CDR1 SGHRS, CDR2 YFSETQ. There are 15 residues in the CDR3. CDR3 coding DNA: TGCGCCAGCAGCTTGGGGACGGACTACTACAATGAGCAGTTCTTC. Protein: CASSLGTDYYNEQFF.

The chain uses TRBV4-1 and TRBJ2-7; TRBD1 or TRBD2 may be the D gene (5 bases each). The germline V and J ends were trimmed by 4 bases and 0 bases, with 19 bases remaining between them. The CDR3 contains 17 residues. Germline CDR1 and CDR2: MGHRA and YSYEKL. CDR3 coding DNA: TGCGCCAGCAGCCTCGAGGGCAGGGTTACCAGCTCCTACGAGCAGTACTTC. Residues: CASSLEGRVTSSYEQYF.

The rearrangement links TRBV13 to TRBJ1-2; 7 bases agree with TRBD1. The CDR3 totals 16 residues. Germline trimming cut 0 bases from V and 0 bases from J; bases unmatched to any gene: 4. Per the germline V gene, CDR1 is PRHDT and CDR2 is FYEKMQ (reference sequence). DNA of the CDR3: TGTGCCAGCAGCTTAGGAGGGACAGAGTCTAACTATGGCTACACCTTC. Residues: CASSLGGTESNYGYTF.

The chain employs TRBV5-1 and TRBJ1-1; D possibly corresponds to TRBD1 (6 bases). Trimming took 2 bases from V and 4 from J, leaving 15 bases between them. This CDR3 comprises 15 residues. From germline, CDR1 is SGHRS and CDR2 YFSETQ. The CDR3 reads CASSFARGGGTEAFF. The CDR3 DNA follows: TGCGCCAGCAGCTTCGCCAGGGGAGGGGGCACTGAAGCTTTCTTT. Looking up the rest from reference TRBV5-1 and TRBJ1-1 gives the full variable domain: KAGVTQTPRYLIKTRGQQVTLSCSPISGHRSVSWYQQTPGQGLQFLFEYFSETQRNKGNFPGRFSGRQFSNSRSEMNVSTLELGDSALYLCASSFARGGGTEAFFGQGTRLTVV.

The CDR3 bases are TGCGCCAGCAGCGGGACTAGGGCGCATGAGCAGTTCTTC. Its protein product is CASSGTRAHEQFF. The V and J genes are TRBV5-1 and TRBJ2-1, with 8 nucleotides matching TRBD2. Germline V gene sequence: CDR1 SGHRS, CDR2 YFSETQ. The CDR3 is 13 amino acids. J lost 8 bases, V lost 4 bases, and 5 bases had no gene match.

This chain uses TRBV9 with TRBJ2-5, with a tentative D call TRBD1 (6 bases). This CDR3 spans 15 amino acids. Germline CDR1 reads SGDLS; CDR2 reads YYNGEE. V lost 3 bases to trimming and J lost 4 bases, with 16 bases between them. This CDR3 reads CASSAQIDRPETQYF. The DNA of the CDR3 is TGTGCCAGCAGCGCTCAGATTGACAGGCCAGAGACCCAGTACTTC.

The chain joins TRBV5-4 to TRBJ1-2, with a weak D call TRBD1 (5 bases). Germline CDR1 reads SGHNT; CDR2 reads YYREEE (reference sequence). Trimming took off 4 bases at V and 6 bases at J, with 13 bases between the two ends. The CDR3 has 13 residues. CDR3 DNA sequence: TGTGCCAGCAGCCTCTACAAGGGGAATGGCTACACCTTC. As protein: CASSLYKGNGYTF. Filled out from reference TRBV5-4 and TRBJ1-2, the complete variable domain reads ETGVTQSPTHLIKTRGQQVTLRCSSQSGHNTVSWYQQALGQGPQFIFQYYREEENGRGNFPPRFSGLQFPNYSSELNVNALELDDSALYLCASSLYKGNGYTFGSGTRLTVV.

This clone showed up just a few times. This chain links TRBV7-2 with TRBJ1-2, with D perhaps matching TRBD1 (5 bases). This CDR3 is built from 13 residues. The V end lost 6 bases, the J end lost 8 bases, and 16 bases lay between the germline ends. CDR1 SGHTA and CDR2 FQGNSA come from the germline V gene. The CDR3 reads CASRAGNAEGYTF. DNA of the CDR3: TGTGCCAGCAGAGCAGGGAACGCTGAGGGCTACACCTTC.

The chain has TRBV6-1 and TRBJ2-1; D call uncertain. The CDR3 runs 15 residues. V gave up 7 bases and J gave up 4 bases, with 17 bases separating them. CDR1 and CDR2 (germline): MNHNS, SASEGT. The CDR3 coding sequence is TGTGCCAGCATCTCGACCCCGGAAGGTTACAATGAGCAGTTCTTC. Its translation: CASISTPEGYNEQFF.

This clone was counted a single time. The V and J genes are TRBV5-1 and TRBJ1-1, with 7 positions matching TRBD1. In germline, CDR1 is SGHRS, CDR2 YFSETQ. The junction had 5 bases not matched to a gene; V was cut back by 2 bases and J by 1 base. The CDR3 spans 15 residues. The CDR3 region is CASSFRGEENTEAFF. CDR3 nucleotides: TGCGCCAGCAGCTTCAGGGGGGAAGAGAACACTGAAGCTTTCTTT.

This clone has only a few counts. The genes are TRBV7-9 and TRBJ2-1; the D gene is possibly TRBD1 (6 bases). This CDR3 comprises 12 residues. Trimming shortened V by 5 bases and J by 9 bases, and 11 bases separated the two germline ends. CDR1 and CDR2 (germline): SEHNR, FQNEAQ (reference sequence). The CDR3 sequence is CASSPGDIEQFF. The CDR3 region has the DNA TGTGCCAGCAGCCCCGGGGACATTGAGCAGTTCTTC.

The chain carries TRBV15 and TRBJ2-1; 8 nucleotides line up with TRBD2. The V segment lost 1 base and the J segment 5 bases; nucleotides outside the gene matches: 7. The germline V gene encodes CDR1 LNHNV and CDR2 YYDKDF (reference sequence). The CDR3 runs 16 residues. Here the CDR3 DNA reads TGTGCCACCAGCAGAGTTCGCGGCGGGGGGAACAATGAGCAGTTCTTC. Protein product: CATSRVRGGGNNEQFF.

The sample holds a few counts of this clone. The J gene is TRBJ2-3, the V gene TRBV5-1; D is uncertain. The CDR3 is 11 amino acids. The V end was cut by 9 bases, the J end by 5 bases, with 10 bases between. CDR1 SGHRS and CDR2 YFSETQ come from the germline V gene. The CDR3 DNA sequence: TGCGCCATCCTGGATGGAGATACGCAGTATTTT. It is translated as CAILDGDTQYF.

This clone was seen many times. This sequence joins TRBV4-1 and TRBJ2-2, with 8 bases identical to TRBD2. Germline lookup yields CDR1 MGHRA and CDR2 YSYEKL. This CDR3 is built from 17 residues. Trimming cost V 5 bases and J 3 bases; bases outside gene matches: 11. DNA of the CDR3: TGCGCCAGCAGCTTCAAGGGGGGACTAGTAGACACCGGGGAGCTGTTTTTT. Protein: CASSFKGGLVDTGELFF.

The V and J genes are TRBV7-8 and TRBJ1-1, with D unclear. The CDR3 spans 12 residues. V was shortened by 6 bases and J by 1 base, with 6 bases between the two germline ends. In germline, CDR1 is SGHVS, CDR2 FQNEAQ. CDR3 sequence reads: CASRPGNTEAFF. CDR3 bases: TGTGCCAGCAGGCCAGGGAACACTGAAGCTTTCTTT.

The chain carries TRBV7-9 and TRBJ1-2; D possibly corresponds to TRBD1 (5 bases). CDR1 and CDR2 from the germline V gene are SEHNR and FQNEAQ (reference sequence). This CDR3 has 16 residues. V dropped 3 bases and J dropped 0 bases, with 14 bases sitting between them. The CDR3: CASSFLSTEPNYGYTF. The DNA of the CDR3 is TGTGCCAGCAGCTTCTTGTCGACAGAGCCTAACTATGGCTACACCTTC.

There are a few counts of this clone. The gene calls are TRBV29-1 and TRBJ2-7; D might be TRBD2 (7 bases). Trimming cost V 3 bases and J 5 bases, with 14 bases left between them. The CDR3 totals 13 residues. The germline V gene has CDR1 SQVTM and CDR2 ANQGSEA. The CDR3 region is CSVEAGAGNEQYF. The DNA for the CDR3 is TGCAGCGTTGAGGCGGGGGCTGGGAACGAGCAGTACTTC.

This chain connects TRBV11-3 to TRBJ2-1; 8 bases are shared with TRBD2. The CDR3 extends over 18 amino acids. Germline V gene lookup returns CDR1 SGHNT and CDR2 YENEEA. V lost 1 base to trimming and J lost 2 bases; unmatched junction nucleotides: 10. The CDR3 DNA reads TGTGCCAGCAGCTTAGGGTCCGGCAGCGGGGGAGCCTACAATGAGCAGTTCTTC. Its protein product is CASSLGSGSGGAYNEQFF.

This clone was picked up a small number of times. The chain uses TRBV4-1 and TRBJ2-5; weak D call: TRBD2 (6 bases). The CDR3 is 14 amino acids. V lost 1 base and J 5 bases, leaving 11 bases between the germline ends. Germline CDR1 and CDR2: MGHRA and YSYEKL. CDR3 bases: TGCGCCAGCAGCCAAGTTAGGGCGGGGGAGACCCAGTACTTC. This encodes CASSQVRAGETQYF.

This clone occurred a few times. The rearrangement uses TRBV23-1 and TRBJ2-7, with 9 positions matching TRBD1. TRBV23-1 qualifies as an ORF whose function is uncertain. The CDR3 is 16 residues long. The junction had 9 bases not matched to a gene; V was cut back by 4 bases and J by 2 bases. The CDR3 DNA reads TGCGCCAGCAGTCCAGCGGACAGGGGCCTCACCTACGAGCAGTACTTC. This translates into CASSPADRGLTYEQYF.